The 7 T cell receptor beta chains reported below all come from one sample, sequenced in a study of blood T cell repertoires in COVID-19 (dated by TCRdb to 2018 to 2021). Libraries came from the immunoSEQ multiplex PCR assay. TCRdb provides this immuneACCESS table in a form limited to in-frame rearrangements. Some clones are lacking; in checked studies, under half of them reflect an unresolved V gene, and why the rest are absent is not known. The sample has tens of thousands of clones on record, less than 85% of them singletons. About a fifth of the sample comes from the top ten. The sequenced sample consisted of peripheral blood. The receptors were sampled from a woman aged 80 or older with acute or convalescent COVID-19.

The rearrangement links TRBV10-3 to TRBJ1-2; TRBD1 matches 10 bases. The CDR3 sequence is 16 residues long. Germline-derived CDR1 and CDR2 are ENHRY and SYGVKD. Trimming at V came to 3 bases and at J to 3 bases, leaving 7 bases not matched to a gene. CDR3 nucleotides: TGTGCCATCAGTGACCGACAGGGGGCTGGGCACTATGGCTACACCTTC. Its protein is CAISDRQGAGHYGYTF.

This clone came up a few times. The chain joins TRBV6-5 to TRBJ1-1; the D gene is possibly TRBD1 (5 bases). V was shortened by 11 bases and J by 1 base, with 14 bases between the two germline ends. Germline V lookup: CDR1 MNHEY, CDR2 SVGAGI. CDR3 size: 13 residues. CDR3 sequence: CAVQRQTNTEAFF. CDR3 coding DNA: TGTGCCGTACAAAGACAGACGAACACTGAAGCTTTCTTT.

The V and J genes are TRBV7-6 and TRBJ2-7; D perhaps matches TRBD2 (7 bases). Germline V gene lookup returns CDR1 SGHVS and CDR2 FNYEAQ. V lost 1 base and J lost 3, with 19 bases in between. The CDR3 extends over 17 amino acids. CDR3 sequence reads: CASSLEGEAGHLYEQYF. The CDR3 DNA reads TGTGCCAGCAGCTTAGAGGGGGAAGCGGGACATCTCTACGAGCAGTACTTC.

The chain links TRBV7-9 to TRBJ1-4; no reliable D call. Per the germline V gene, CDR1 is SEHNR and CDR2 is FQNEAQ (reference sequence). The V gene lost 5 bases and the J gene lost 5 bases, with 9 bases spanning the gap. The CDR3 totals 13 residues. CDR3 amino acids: CASSPRTNEKLFF. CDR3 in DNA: TGTGCCAGCAGCCCGCGAACCAATGAAAAACTGTTTTTT.

The CDR3 DNA follows: TGTGCCAGCAGTGAAGCCGGGAGTGGGTACGAGCAGTACTTC. The encoded protein is CASSEAGSGYEQYF. The chain uses TRBV25-1 and TRBJ2-7, with D perhaps TRBD2 (6 bases). Germline CDR1 is MGHDK and CDR2 is SYGVNS. The V and J ends lost 2 bases and 4 bases respectively, with 12 bases between them. The CDR3 runs to 14 residues.

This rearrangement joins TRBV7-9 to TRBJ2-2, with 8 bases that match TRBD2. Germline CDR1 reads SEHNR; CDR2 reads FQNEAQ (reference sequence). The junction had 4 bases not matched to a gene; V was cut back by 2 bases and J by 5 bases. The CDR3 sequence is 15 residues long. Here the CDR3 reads CASSLPGLDTGELFF. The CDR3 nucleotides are TGTGCCAGCAGCTTACCGGGACTAGATACCGGGGAGCTGTTTTTT.

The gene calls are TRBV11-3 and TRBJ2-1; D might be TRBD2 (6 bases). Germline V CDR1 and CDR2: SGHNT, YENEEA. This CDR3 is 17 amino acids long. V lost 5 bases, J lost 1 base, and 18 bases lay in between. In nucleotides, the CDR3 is TGTGCCAGCAGCCTGGGCTCGGGACTGACGTCCTACAATGAGCAGTTCTTC. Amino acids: CASSLGSGLTSYNEQFF.